This T cell receptor (beta chain) derives from a study of blood T cell repertoires in COVID-19. At the level of the study: Collection of acute and convalescent COVID-19 samples took place in the United States, Italy and Spain.

In the authors' workflow: Amplifying reference gene primers gave estimates of nucleated cell counts. Sequencing used immunoSEQ multiplex PCR; TCRdb keeps in-frame clones, though not all of them. V, J and clone size are those of that table, while D and trimming were read from the DNA. This sample carries a few hundred thousand clones, around 80% of them seen once, and the ten largest clones take 4.1%. The study recruited people aged roughly 18 to 100 years across around 24 US areas. The receptor was isolated from a man aged 25 to 45 with acute COVID-19. The material sequenced was PBMCs or T cells enriched from blood (not recorded which).

The CDR3 is CASSWTGGKEKLFF. CDR3 in DNA: TGTGCCAGCAGTTGGACAGGGGGGAAAGAAAAACTGTTTTTT. V is TRBV27 and J is TRBJ1-4; TRBD1 agrees at 10 bases. Germline CDR1 and CDR2: MNHEY and SMNVEV (reference sequence). The CDR3 has 14 residues. V lost 4 bases, J lost 8 bases, and 4 bases stayed unmatched.